These 32 T cell receptor beta chains share one sample of origin, sequenced in a study of early T cells in non-severe SARS-CoV-2 infection. TCRdb itself ran the 5' RACE reads through MiXCR, one entry per CDR3 protein. The data contain some 71,000 distinct CDR3 sequences, under 9.5% of them singletons. Sequences were obtained from whole blood. These receptors came from an adult who was a healthcare worker with PCR-confirmed SARS-CoV-2 infection or an uninfected control (not recorded which).

This clonotype has a count of ten or more. The chain uses TRBV12-5 and TRBJ1-2, with TRBD1 identical over 10 bases. V lost 6 bases, J lost 3 bases, and 4 bases stayed unmatched. Germline loops: CDR1 LGHNT, CDR2 FRNRAP. The CDR3 contains 14 residues. The CDR3 nucleotides read TGTGCTAGTGGGACAGGGGGCGATTACTATGGCTACACCTTC. Translation gives CASGTGGDYYGYTF.

At least ten counts were recorded for this clonotype. The chain links TRBV19 to TRBJ2-1, with TRBD1 as a possible D gene (5 bases). CDR3 length: 13 amino acids. Germline V gene data show CDR1 as LNHDA and CDR2 as SQIVND (reference sequence). V dropped 5 bases and J dropped 10 bases, with 15 bases sitting between them. CDR3: CASSLPDRREQFF. The DNA for the CDR3 is TGTGCCAGTAGTCTACCCGACAGAAGGGAGCAGTTCTTC.

This clonotype was found many times. The V and J genes are TRBV10-3 and TRBJ2-7, with 8 positions matching TRBD2. Looked up from germline, CDR1 is ENHRY and CDR2 is SYGVKD. Losses at the gene ends were 6 bases for V and 5 bases for J; bases not matched to a gene: 12. There are 15 residues in the CDR3. The CDR3 reads CAISASGGGPHEQYF. The CDR3 DNA reads TGTGCCATCAGCGCCTCAGGCGGGGGGCCCCACGAGCAGTACTTC.

This clonotype was detected only a few times. V and J are TRBV7-9 and TRBJ2-2, with 9 bases that match TRBD1. Germline V CDR1 and CDR2: SEHNR, FQNEAQ (reference sequence). The CDR3 loop spans 18 amino acids. V dropped 4 bases and J dropped 6; count of bases not matched to a gene: 15. CDR3 coding DNA: TGTGCCAGCAGCTCGCCGGGACAGGGTGTCGGTACCCCCGGGGAGCTGTTTTTT. Translated, it gives CASSSPGQGVGTPGELFF.

The V call is TRBV9, the J call TRBJ1-5; D remains ambiguous. This CDR3 has 12 amino acids. Germline CDR1 SGDLS, CDR2 YYNGEE. V gave up 0 bases and J gave up 2 bases, with 0 bases separating them. The DNA of the CDR3 is TGTGCCAGCAGCGTAGGCAATCAGCCCCAGCATTTT. It codes for CASSVGNQPQHF.

There are many counts of this clonotype. The rearrangement uses TRBV2 and TRBJ1-3, with D unresolved. From germline, CDR1 is SNHLY and CDR2 FYNNEI. Trimming stripped 3 bases from V and 0 bases from J, with 9 bases between. This CDR3 has 15 residues. The CDR3 spells CASSDSRASGNTIYF. As DNA, the CDR3 is TGTGCCAGCAGTGACAGTAGGGCCTCTGGAAACACCATATATTTT.

This clonotype was observed a handful of times. The rearrangement uses TRBV5-1 and TRBJ2-3; tentatively, D is TRBD2 (6 bases). Germline V CDR1 and CDR2: SGHRS, YFSETQ. This CDR3 contains 15 residues. With 0 bases removed from V and 3 bases from J, the gap between germline ends came to 11 bases. CDR3 DNA: TGCGCCAGCAGCTTGGTCCAGGAGGGGACAGATACGCAGTATTTT. Encoded protein: CASSLVQEGTDTQYF.

This clonotype was counted many times. V gene TRBV11-2 combines with J gene TRBJ2-7, with D uncertain. The V gene lost 1 base and the J gene lost 2 bases, with 9 bases spanning the gap. The CDR3 totals 14 residues. CDR1 is SGHAT and CDR2 is FQNNGV in the germline V gene. The CDR3 region has the DNA TGTGCCAGCAGCTTAGTTAGGCGGCCCTACGAGCAGTACTTC. Amino acid sequence: CASSLVRRPYEQYF. Variable domain in full (rest from reference TRBV11-2 and TRBJ2-7): EAGVAQSPRYKIIEKRQSVAFWCNPISGHATLYWYQQILGQGPKLLIQFQNNGVVDDSQLPKDRFSAERLKGVDSTLKIQPAKLEDSAVYLCASSLVRRPYEQYFGPGTRLTVT.

This clonotype showed up many times. The chain employs TRBV29-1 and TRBJ1-2, with D tentatively TRBD1 (5 bases). The germline V and J ends were trimmed by 3 bases and 6 bases, with 14 bases remaining between them. CDR1 is SQVTM and CDR2 is ANQGSEA in the germline V gene. The CDR3 length is 13 residues. As DNA, the CDR3 is TGCAGCGTTGAGACCCCTGGGGCCAATGGCTACACCTTC. It codes for CSVETPGANGYTF.

This clonotype was picked up many times. One end of the junction varies from germline; a read error may be responsible. This chain joins TRBV20-1 and TRBJ2-6; 7 nucleotides align to TRBD2. CDR3 length: 15 amino acids. Germline values: CDR1 DFQATT, CDR2 SNEGSKA (reference sequence). In DNA form, the CDR3 reads TGCAGTACTAGCGACGGAAGCTCTGGGGCCAACGTCCTGACTTTC. It codes for CSTSDGSSGANVLTF.

This clonotype was counted at least ten times. The chain has TRBV6-6 and TRBJ2-7; D is unclear. The CDR3 loop spans 13 amino acids. The V gene's germline CDR1 is MNHNY and CDR2 SVGAGI (reference sequence). V was shortened by 0 bases and J by 1 base, with 4 bases between the two germline ends. CDR3: CASSYSESYEQYF. For the CDR3, the DNA is TGTGCCAGCAGTTACTCCGAGTCCTACGAGCAGTACTTC.

This clonotype was seen ten or more times. This chain uses TRBV20-1 with TRBJ2-1; 8 nucleotides match TRBD2. In germline, CDR1 is DFQATT, CDR2 SNEGSKA (reference sequence). V dropped 8 bases and J dropped 6; count of bases not matched to a gene: 9. The CDR3 consists of 13 residues. The CDR3 reads CSNSGNVLNEQFF. The CDR3 DNA reads as TGCAGTAATAGCGGGAACGTACTCAATGAGCAGTTCTTC.

This clonotype was observed a single time. This sequence joins TRBV20-1 and TRBJ2-3; 11 positions match TRBD2. The CDR3 has 18 residues. V shed 6 bases and J 6 bases; nucleotides not matched to a gene: 20. In germline, CDR1 is DFQATT, CDR2 SNEGSKA (reference sequence). DNA of the CDR3: TGCAGTGCCGGCGAGGGTACTAGCGGGGGCCTATCCAGGGATACGCAGTATTTT. Translating it yields CSAGEGTSGGLSRDTQYF.

There are many counts of this clonotype. The chain is built from TRBV12-5 and TRBJ2-2, with D perhaps TRBD2 (5 bases). V lost 3 bases and J lost 4, with 6 bases in between. This CDR3 has 13 amino acids. The germline CDR1 and CDR2 sequences are LGHNT and FRNRAP. The CDR3 DNA sequence: TGTGCTAGTGGTTTTCGGGGCACCGGGGAGCTGTTTTTT. This translates into CASGFRGTGELFF.

This clonotype was observed a handful of times. The rearrangement uses TRBV7-2 and TRBJ1-2; D gene ambiguous. In germline, CDR1 is SGHTA, CDR2 FQGNSA. The CDR3 sequence is 11 residues long. Trimming pared 4 bases from V and 7 bases from J, leaving 7 bases between. Here the CDR3 reads CASSYVGGYTF. CDR3 sequence (DNA): TGTGCCAGCAGCTACGTGGGTGGCTACACCTTC.

This clonotype was picked up a small number of times. The V gene is TRBV30, the J gene TRBJ2-1; 10 nucleotides line up with TRBD1. From germline, CDR1 is GTSNPN and CDR2 SVGIG (reference sequence). The CDR3 is 14 amino acids. The J segment lost 9 bases and the V segment lost 3 bases, leaving 8 bases of the junction unmatched. DNA for the CDR3: TGTGCCTGGAGAAGGGACAGGGGATATAGTGAGCAGTTCTTC. This sequence encodes CAWRRDRGYSEQFF.

This clonotype came up many times. V and J are TRBV12-3 or TRBV12-4 and TRBJ2-2; D might be TRBD1 (5 bases). The CDR3 covers 14 residues. V lost 3 bases, J lost 4 bases, and 9 bases lay in between. CDR3: CASSLQGTTGELFF. CDR3 bases: TGTGCCAGCAGTTTGCAGGGTACCACCGGGGAGCTGTTTTTT.

The chain carries TRBV6-2 or TRBV6-3 and TRBJ2-1; TRBD2 matches 9 bases. Germline CDR1 MNHEY, CDR2 SVGEGT. V shed 1 base, J shed 1 base, and the junction held 14 bases outside the gene matches. This CDR3 has 20 residues. Here the CDR3 reads CASSYYAVASGIRSYNEQFF. The CDR3 DNA sequence: TGTGCCAGCAGTTACTACGCCGTCGCTAGCGGGATTAGGTCCTACAATGAGCAGTTCTTC.

This clonotype was seen a few times. The CDR3 DNA follows: TGTGCCAGCAGCCAGGGAGAAGAGCTGTTTTTT. Translating gives CASSQGEELFF. V is TRBV11-3 and J is TRBJ2-2, with D perhaps matching TRBD1 or TRBD2 (5 bases each). V lost 5 bases, J lost 11 bases, and 9 bases lay in between. The CDR3 has 11 residues. The germline V gene encodes CDR1 SGHNT and CDR2 YENEEA.

This clonotype appeared a few times. The gene calls are TRBV7-6 and TRBJ2-2; D may match TRBD1 or TRBD2 (5 bases each). The CDR3 has 15 residues. V was cut by 1 base and J by 4 bases, with 10 bases left in between. Germline V gene lookup returns CDR1 SGHVS and CDR2 FNYEAQ. The CDR3 reads CASSLGSRGTGELFF. As DNA, the CDR3 is TGTGCCAGCAGCTTAGGGTCGAGGGGCACCGGGGAGCTGTTTTTT.

This clonotype was recorded many times. This chain links TRBV14 with TRBJ2-2, with 8 bases matching TRBD1. With 6 bases clipped from V and 4 bases from J, the junction kept 4 bases outside the gene matches. Germline assignment: CDR1 SGHDN and CDR2 FVKESK. There are 14 residues in the CDR3. The CDR3 nucleotides read TGTGCCAGCAGTCGACAGGGGACCACCGGGGAGCTGTTTTTT. The encoded protein is CASSRQGTTGELFF.

The chain combines TRBV6-2 or TRBV6-3 with TRBJ2-7, with 8 bases matching TRBD1. The CDR3 has 14 amino acids. V lost 6 bases to trimming and J lost 1 base; unmatched junction nucleotides: 5. Germline values: CDR1 MNHEY, CDR2 SVGEGT. The chain's CDR3 is CASSPGQASYEQYF. CDR3 sequence (DNA): TGTGCCAGCAGCCCGGGACAGGCTTCCTACGAGCAGTACTTC.

This clonotype was recorded at least ten times. This sequence joins TRBV11-2 and TRBJ2-7, with D perhaps TRBD2 (5 bases). V was pared by 5 bases and J by 3 bases, with 11 bases between. CDR1 and CDR2 from the germline V gene are SGHAT and FQNNGV. The CDR3 loop spans 13 amino acids. The CDR3 coding sequence is TGTGCCAGCAGCCCAGACCGGGGCTACGAGCAGTACTTC. Protein product: CASSPDRGYEQYF.

V usage is TRBV20-1 and J usage is TRBJ2-1; D possibly corresponds to TRBD2 (6 bases). Germline loops: CDR1 DFQATT, CDR2 SNEGSKA (reference sequence). This CDR3 has 14 amino acids. V lost 2 bases, J lost 4 bases, and 12 bases lay in between. The CDR3 sequence is CSARTGEAYNEQFF. The CDR3 bases are TGCAGTGCTAGAACGGGAGAAGCGTACAATGAGCAGTTCTTC.

This clonotype has a count of ten or more. V usage is TRBV4-2 and J usage is TRBJ2-1; a weak D match, TRBD2 (6 bases). V was pared by 0 bases and J by 8 bases, with 14 bases between. CDR1 is LGHNA, CDR2 YNFKEQ, per germline. The CDR3 spans 15 residues. The CDR3 reads CASSQEGRGIDEQFF. The DNA for the CDR3 is TGTGCCAGCAGCCAAGAAGGGCGCGGGATCGATGAGCAGTTCTTC.

This clonotype appeared a few times. The V call is TRBV2, the J call TRBJ1-6, with D uncertain. The CDR3 loop spans 11 amino acids. Germline loops: CDR1 SNHLY, CDR2 FYNNEI. Trimming left V 1 base short and J 10 bases short, with 2 bases between. The CDR3: CASSEGSPLHF. The DNA for the CDR3 is TGTGCCAGCAGTGAAGGATCACCCCTCCACTTT.

This clonotype has more than one count but fewer than ten. The genes are TRBV5-6 and TRBJ2-1; D possibly corresponds to TRBD1 (6 bases). V was trimmed by 1 base and J by 7 bases, leaving 15 bases between them. The CDR3 length is 15 residues. CDR1 and CDR2 from the germline V gene are SGHDT and YYEEEE. The CDR3 loop reads CASSLLAGDWNEQFF. CDR3 in DNA: TGTGCCAGCAGCTTGTTAGCAGGGGATTGGAATGAGCAGTTCTTC.

This clonotype appeared a few times. The chain recombines TRBV25-1 with TRBJ2-7; D gene uncertain. The V and J ends lost 3 bases and 5 bases respectively, with 14 bases between them. The CDR3 is 14 residues long. The germline CDR1 and CDR2 sequences are MGHDK and SYGVNS. CDR3 DNA: TGTGCCAGCAGTGATCTAGAAGGCAGCCACGAGCAGTACTTC. It yields the protein CASSDLEGSHEQYF.

This clonotype occurred many times. V usage is TRBV12-3 or TRBV12-4 and J usage is TRBJ1-2, with a possible D match to TRBD1 (6 bases). V lost 9 bases and J lost 4, with 21 bases in between. This CDR3 has 15 residues. CDR3 sequence reads: CASILGTHYAYGYTF. CDR3 in DNA: TGTGCCAGTATTCTTGGGACACACTACGCCTATGGCTACACCTTC.

This sequence joins TRBV6-2 or TRBV6-3 and TRBJ2-2; D possibly uses TRBD1 or TRBD2 (5 bases each). Germline CDR1 and CDR2: MNHEY and SVGEGT. CDR3 length: 17 residues. V was trimmed by 6 bases and J by 2 bases, leaving 19 bases between them. The CDR3 sequence is CASSGDLGNINTGELFF. The CDR3 region has the DNA TGTGCCAGCAGCGGGGACCTAGGAAACATTAACACCGGGGAGCTGTTTTTT.

This clonotype has ten or more counts. The J gene is TRBJ1-2, the V gene TRBV7-2; 7 bases align to TRBD1. There are 14 residues in the CDR3. The germline V gene encodes CDR1 SGHTA and CDR2 FQGNSA. V lost 1 base and J lost 2; bases outside the gene matches: 1. CDR3 nucleotide sequence: TGTGCCAGCAGCTTAGGACAGGGAAACTATGGCTACACCTTC. Its translation is CASSLGQGNYGYTF.

This clonotype was detected many times. The chain uses TRBV7-9 and TRBJ2-1; 8 nucleotides line up with TRBD2. Looked up from germline, CDR1 is SEHNR and CDR2 is FQNEAQ (reference sequence). The CDR3 has 15 residues. After removal of 1 base from V and 1 base from J, the junction contained 0 bases not matched to a gene. CDR3 in amino acids: CASSLGGRSYNEQFF. The CDR3 nucleotides read TGTGCCAGCAGCTTAGGCGGGAGGTCCTACAATGAGCAGTTCTTC.